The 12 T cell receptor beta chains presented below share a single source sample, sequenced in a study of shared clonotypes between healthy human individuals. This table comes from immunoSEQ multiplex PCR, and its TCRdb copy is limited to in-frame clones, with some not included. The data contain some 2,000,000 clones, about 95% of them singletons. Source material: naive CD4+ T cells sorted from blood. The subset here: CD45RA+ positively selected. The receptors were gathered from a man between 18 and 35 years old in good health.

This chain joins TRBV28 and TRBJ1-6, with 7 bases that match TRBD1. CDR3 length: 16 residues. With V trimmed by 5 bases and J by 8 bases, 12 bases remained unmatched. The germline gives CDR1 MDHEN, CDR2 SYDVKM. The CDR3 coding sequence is TGTGCCAGCAGTCGCAGGGGGGGTTATTGGGATTCACCCCTCCACTTT. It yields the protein CASSRRGGYWDSPLHF.

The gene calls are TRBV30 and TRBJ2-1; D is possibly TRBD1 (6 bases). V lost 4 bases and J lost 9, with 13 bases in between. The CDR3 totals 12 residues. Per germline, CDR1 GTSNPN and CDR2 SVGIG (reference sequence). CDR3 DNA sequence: TGTGCCTGGAATCACAGGGAAGGTGAGCAGTTCTTC. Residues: CAWNHREGEQFF.

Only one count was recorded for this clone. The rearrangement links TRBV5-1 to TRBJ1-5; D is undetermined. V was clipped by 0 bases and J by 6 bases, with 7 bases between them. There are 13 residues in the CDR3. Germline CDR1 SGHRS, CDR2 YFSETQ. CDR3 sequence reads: CASSLGGFQPQHF. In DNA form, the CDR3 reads TGCGCCAGCAGCTTGGGTGGTTTTCAGCCCCAGCATTTT.

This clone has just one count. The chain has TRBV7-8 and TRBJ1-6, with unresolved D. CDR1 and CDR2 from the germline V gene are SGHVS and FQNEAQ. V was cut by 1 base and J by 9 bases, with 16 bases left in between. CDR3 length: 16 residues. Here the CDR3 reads CASSLGSAPKGSPLHF. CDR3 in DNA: TGTGCCAGCAGCTTAGGTAGTGCTCCGAAGGGTTCACCCCTCCACTTT.

The CDR3 DNA reads TGTGCCAGCAGCCAAGAAGACAGGGAACGATGGGAGACCCAGTACTTC. This sequence encodes CASSQEDRERWETQYF. The rearrangement links TRBV4-2 to TRBJ2-5; 7 bases match TRBD1. The CDR3 is 16 residues long. V dropped 0 bases and J dropped 5; count of bases not matched to a gene: 9. Germline V gives CDR1 LGHNA, CDR2 YNFKEQ.

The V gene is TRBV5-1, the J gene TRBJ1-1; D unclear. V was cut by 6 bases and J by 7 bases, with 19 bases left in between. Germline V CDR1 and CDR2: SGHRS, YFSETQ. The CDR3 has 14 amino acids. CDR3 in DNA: TGCGCCAGCAATAAGGACCCCCAACGGGATGAAGCTTTCTTT. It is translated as CASNKDPQRDEAFF.

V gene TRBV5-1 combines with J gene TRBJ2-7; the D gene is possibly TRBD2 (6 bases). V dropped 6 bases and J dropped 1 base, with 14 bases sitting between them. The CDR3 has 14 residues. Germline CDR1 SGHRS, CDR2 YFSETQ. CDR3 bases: TGCGCCAGCATGATCCCGGGGGAATCCTACGAGCAGTACTTC. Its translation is CASMIPGESYEQYF.

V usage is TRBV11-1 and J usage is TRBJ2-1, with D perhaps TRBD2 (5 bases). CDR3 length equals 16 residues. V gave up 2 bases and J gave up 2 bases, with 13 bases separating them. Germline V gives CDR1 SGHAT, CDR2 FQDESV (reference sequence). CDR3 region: CASSLLVREAYNEQFF. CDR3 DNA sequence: TGTGCCAGCAGCTTACTTGTTCGGGAAGCCTACAATGAGCAGTTCTTC.

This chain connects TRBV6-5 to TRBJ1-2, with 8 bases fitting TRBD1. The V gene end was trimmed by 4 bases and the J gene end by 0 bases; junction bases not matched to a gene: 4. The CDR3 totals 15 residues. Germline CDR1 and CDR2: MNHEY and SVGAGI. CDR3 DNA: TGTGCCAGCAGTTGGGACAGGTGGGCTAACTATGGCTACACCTTC. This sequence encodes CASSWDRWANYGYTF.

The CDR3 DNA sequence: TGTGCCAGTGCAGAACCGGGACGGATGAACACTGAAGCTTTCTTT. Translation: CASAEPGRMNTEAFF. V gene TRBV19 combines with J gene TRBJ1-1, with TRBD1 as a possible D gene (5 bases). Per the germline V gene, CDR1 is LNHDA and CDR2 is SQIVND (reference sequence). The CDR3 spans 15 residues. V lost 8 bases, J lost 0 bases, and 16 bases lay in between. Filled out from reference TRBV19 and TRBJ1-1, the complete variable domain reads DGGITQSPKYLFRKEGQNVTLSCEQNLNHDAMYWYRQDPGQGLRLIYYSQIVNDFQKGDIAEGYSVSREKKESFPLTVTSAQKNPTAFYLCASAEPGRMNTEAFFGQGTRLTVV.

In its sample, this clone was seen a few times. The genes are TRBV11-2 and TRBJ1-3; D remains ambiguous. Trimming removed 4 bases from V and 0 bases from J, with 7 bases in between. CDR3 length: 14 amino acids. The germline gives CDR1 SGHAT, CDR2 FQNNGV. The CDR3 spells CASSYGASGNTIYF. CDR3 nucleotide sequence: TGTGCCAGCAGCTATGGAGCCTCTGGAAACACCATATATTTT.

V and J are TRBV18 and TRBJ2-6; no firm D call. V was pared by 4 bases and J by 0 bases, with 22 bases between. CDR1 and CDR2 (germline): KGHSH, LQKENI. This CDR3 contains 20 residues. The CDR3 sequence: CASSRLPSGAADSGANVLTF. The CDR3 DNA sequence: TGTGCCAGCTCACGGTTACCCTCGGGCGCCGCCGACTCTGGGGCCAACGTCCTGACTTTC.